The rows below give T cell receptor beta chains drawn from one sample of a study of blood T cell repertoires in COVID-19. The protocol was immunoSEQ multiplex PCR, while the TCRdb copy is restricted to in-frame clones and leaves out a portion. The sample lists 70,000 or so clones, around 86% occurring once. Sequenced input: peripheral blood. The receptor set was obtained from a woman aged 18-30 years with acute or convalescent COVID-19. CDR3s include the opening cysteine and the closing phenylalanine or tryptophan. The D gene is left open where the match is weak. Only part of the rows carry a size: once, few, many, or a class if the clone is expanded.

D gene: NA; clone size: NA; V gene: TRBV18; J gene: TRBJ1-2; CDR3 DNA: TGTGCCAGCTCACCGGGTCAGGGGCAAAACTATGGCTACACCTTC; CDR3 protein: CASSPGQGQNYGYTF
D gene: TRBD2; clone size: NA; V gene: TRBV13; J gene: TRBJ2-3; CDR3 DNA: TGTGCCAGCAGCCCCAGAGGCGGGGGGGTGACAGTCCCAGATACGCAGTATTTT; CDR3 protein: CASSPRGGGVTVPDTQYF
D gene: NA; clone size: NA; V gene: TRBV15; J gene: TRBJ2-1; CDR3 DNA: TGTGCCACCAGCAGAGCGACTAGCTCCTACAATGAGCAGTTCTTC; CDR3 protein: CATSRATSSYNEQFF
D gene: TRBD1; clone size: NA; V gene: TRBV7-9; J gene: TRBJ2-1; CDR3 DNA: TGTGCCAGCAGCAAGGACAGGGGGAGGAGGAATGAGCAGTTCTTC; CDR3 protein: CASSKDRGRRNEQFF
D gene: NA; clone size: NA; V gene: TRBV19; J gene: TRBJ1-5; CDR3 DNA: TGTGCCAGTAGTCCGGGGGAGGACAATCAGCCCCAGCATTTT; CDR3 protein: CASSPGEDNQPQHF
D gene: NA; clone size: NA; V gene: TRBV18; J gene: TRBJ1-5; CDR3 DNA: TGTGCCAGCTCACCAGGAGTGGGCAATCAGCCCCAGCATTTT; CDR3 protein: CASSPGVGNQPQHF
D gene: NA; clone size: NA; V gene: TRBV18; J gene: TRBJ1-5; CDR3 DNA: TGTGCCAGCTCACCCGGACAGAACAATCAGCCCCAGCATTTT; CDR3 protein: CASSPGQNNQPQHF
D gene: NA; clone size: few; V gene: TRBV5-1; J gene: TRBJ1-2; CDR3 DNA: TGCGCCAGCAGCTTGGCCCGGCAGGGCGAGAGGGGCTACACCTTC; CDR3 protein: CASSLARQGERGYTF
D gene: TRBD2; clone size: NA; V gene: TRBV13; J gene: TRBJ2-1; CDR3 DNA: TGTGCCAGCAGCCAGCGGGGGGCGGCCTACAATGAGCAGTTCTTC; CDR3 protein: CASSQRGAAYNEQFF
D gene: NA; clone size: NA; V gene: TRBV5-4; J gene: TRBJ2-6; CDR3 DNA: TGTGCCAGCAGCTTCAACAGGGTAGAGCGAGCTGGGGCCAACGTCCTGACTTTC; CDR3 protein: CASSFNRVERAGANVLTF
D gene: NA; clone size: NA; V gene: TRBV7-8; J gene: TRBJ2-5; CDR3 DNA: TGTGCCAGCACAACAGGGTCGCGGGAGACCCAGTACTTC; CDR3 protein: CASTTGSRETQYF
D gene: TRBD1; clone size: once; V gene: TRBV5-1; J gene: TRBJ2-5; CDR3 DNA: TGCGCCAGCAGCTTGGCCTGGCAGGGGGCCCAAGAGACCCAGTACTTC; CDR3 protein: CASSLAWQGAQETQYF
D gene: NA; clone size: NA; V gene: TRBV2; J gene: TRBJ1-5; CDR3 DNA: TGTGCCAGCAGTGACCGCGGGGCCAATCAGCCCCAGCATTTT; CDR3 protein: CASSDRGANQPQHF
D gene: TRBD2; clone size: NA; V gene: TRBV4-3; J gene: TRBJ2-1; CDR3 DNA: TGCGCCAGCAGCCAAGCTACGACTAGCGGGGGGGGTCATGAGCAGTTCTTC; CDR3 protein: CASSQATTSGGGHEQFF
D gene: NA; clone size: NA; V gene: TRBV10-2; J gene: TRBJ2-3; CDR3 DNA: TGCGCCAGCATCAGTGGCCCCCACAGGGCCCCAGATACGCAGTATTTT; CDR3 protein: CASISGPHRAPDTQYF
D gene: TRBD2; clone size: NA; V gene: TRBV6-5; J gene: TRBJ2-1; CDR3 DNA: TGTGCCATCGGACTAGGGCTCTCCAATGAGCAGTTCTTC; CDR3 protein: CAIGLGLSNEQFF
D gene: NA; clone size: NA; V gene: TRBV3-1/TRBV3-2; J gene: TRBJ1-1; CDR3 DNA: TGTGCCAGCAGCCAACAGGGCCGGAACACTGAAGCTTTCTTT; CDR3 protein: CASSQQGRNTEAFF
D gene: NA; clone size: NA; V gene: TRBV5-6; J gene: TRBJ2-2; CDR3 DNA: TGTGCCAGCAGCTACGGGGTCGGGCCCCCGAACACCGGGGAGCTGTTTTTT; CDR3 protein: CASSYGVGPPNTGELFF
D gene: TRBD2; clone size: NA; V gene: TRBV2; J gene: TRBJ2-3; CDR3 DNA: TGTGCCAGCAGTGAGGGCACTAGCGGGGGGGCCGCAGATACGCAGTATTTT; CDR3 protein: CASSEGTSGGAADTQYF
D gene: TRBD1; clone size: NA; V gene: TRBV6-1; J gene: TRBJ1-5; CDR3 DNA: TGTGCCAGCAGTGAATCAGGGGGCGCGGGCCAGCCCCAGCATTTT; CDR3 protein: CASSESGGAGQPQHF
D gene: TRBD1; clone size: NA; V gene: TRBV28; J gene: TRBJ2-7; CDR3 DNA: TGTGCCAGCAGCTCGGACAGGGTAGCCCACGAGCAGTACTTC; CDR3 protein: CASSSDRVAHEQYF
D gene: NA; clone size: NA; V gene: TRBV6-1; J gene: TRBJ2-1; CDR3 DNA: TGTGCCAGCAGTGATAAGGGGCCTACCTACAATGAGCAGTTCTTC; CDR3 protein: CASSDKGPTYNEQFF
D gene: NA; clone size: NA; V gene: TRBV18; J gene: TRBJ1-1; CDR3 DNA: TGTGCCAGCTCACCAAACCGGGACACTGAAGCTTTCTTT; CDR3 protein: CASSPNRDTEAFF
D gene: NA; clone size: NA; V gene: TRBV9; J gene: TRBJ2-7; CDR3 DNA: TGTGCCAGCAGCGTAGCTCAGTTCATCTACGAGCAGTACTTC; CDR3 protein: CASSVAQFIYEQYF
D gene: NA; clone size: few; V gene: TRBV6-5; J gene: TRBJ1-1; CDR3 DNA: TGTGCCAGCAGCCGTTTCGGGTTAATGAACACTGAAGCTTTCTTT; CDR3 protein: CASSRFGLMNTEAFF
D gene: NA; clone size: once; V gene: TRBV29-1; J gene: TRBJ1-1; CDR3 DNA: TGCAGCGTCCGACTCGACCGGGCCCCCGGGGTTGAAGCTTTCTTT; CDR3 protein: CSVRLDRAPGVEAFF
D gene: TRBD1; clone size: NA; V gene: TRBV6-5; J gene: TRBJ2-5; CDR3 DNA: TGTGCCAGCAGCAGAGACAGGGACGAGACCCAGTACTTC; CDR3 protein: CASSRDRDETQYF
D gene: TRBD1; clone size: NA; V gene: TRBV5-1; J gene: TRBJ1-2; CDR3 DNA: TGCGCCAGCAGCAGGGGACAGGACGCTAACTATGGCTACACCTTC; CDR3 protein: CASSRGQDANYGYTF
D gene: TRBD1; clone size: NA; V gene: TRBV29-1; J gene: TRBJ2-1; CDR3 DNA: TGCAGCGTTCAAGGGGGCTATGAGCAGTTCTTC; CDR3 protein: CSVQGGYEQFF
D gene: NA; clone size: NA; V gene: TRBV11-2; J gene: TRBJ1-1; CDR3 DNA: TGTGCCAGCAGCTTAGGTGGGACAACAGGCTCTGAAGCTTTCTTT; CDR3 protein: CASSLGGTTGSEAFF
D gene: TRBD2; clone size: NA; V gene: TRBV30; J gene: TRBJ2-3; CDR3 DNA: TGTGCCTGGAGTGTGGTAGCGGGTGTGACAGATACGCAGTATTTT; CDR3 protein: CAWSVVAGVTDTQYF
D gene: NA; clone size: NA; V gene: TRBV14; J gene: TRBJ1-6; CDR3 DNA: TGTGCCAGCAGCCCCCGGGGGGTTAATTCACCCCTCCACTTT; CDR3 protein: CASSPRGVNSPLHF
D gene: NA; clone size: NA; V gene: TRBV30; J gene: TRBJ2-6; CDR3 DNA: TGTGCCTGGAGTGTTTACCGGGGATCCTCTGGGGCCAACGTCCTGACTTTC; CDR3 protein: CAWSVYRGSSGANVLTF
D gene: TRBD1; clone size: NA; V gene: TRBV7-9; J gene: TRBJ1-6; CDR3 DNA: TGTGCCAGTAATAGGGACAGCGCTTCACCCCTCCACTTT; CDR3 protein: CASNRDSASPLHF
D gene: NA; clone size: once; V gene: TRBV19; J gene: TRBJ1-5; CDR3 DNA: TGTGCCAGTAGTATCGGGGGTCTCAATCAGCCCCAGCATTTT; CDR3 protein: CASSIGGLNQPQHF
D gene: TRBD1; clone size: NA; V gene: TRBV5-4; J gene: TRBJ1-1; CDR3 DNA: TGTGCCAGCAGCCATGGACAGGGAGCCACTGAAGCTTTCTTT; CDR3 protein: CASSHGQGATEAFF
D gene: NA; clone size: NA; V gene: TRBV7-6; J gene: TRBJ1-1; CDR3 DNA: TGTGCCAGCAGCCCTTCAGGGATGAACACTGAAGCTTTCTTT; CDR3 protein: CASSPSGMNTEAFF
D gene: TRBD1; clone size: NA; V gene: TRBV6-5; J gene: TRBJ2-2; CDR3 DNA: TGTGCCAGCAGTTACTCGACAGGGCATGACACCGGGGAGCTGTTTTTT; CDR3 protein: CASSYSTGHDTGELFF